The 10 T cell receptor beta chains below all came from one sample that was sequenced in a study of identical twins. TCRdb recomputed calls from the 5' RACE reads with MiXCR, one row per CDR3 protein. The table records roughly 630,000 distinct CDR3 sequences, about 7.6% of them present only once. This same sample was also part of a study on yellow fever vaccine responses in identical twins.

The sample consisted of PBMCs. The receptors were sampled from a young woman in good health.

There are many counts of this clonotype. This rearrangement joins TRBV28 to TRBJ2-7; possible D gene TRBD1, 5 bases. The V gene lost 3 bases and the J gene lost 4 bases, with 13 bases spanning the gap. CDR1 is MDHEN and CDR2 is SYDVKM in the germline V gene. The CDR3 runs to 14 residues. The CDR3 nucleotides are TGTGCCAGCAGTTTTCGTCGACAGCCGTACGAGCAGTACTTC. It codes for CASSFRRQPYEQYF. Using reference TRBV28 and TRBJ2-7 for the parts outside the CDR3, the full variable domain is DVKVTQSSRYLVKRTGEKVFLECVQDMDHENMFWYRQDPGLGLRLIYFSYDVKMKEKGDIPEGYSVSREKKERFSLILESASTNQTSMYLCASSFRRQPYEQYFGPGTRLTVT.

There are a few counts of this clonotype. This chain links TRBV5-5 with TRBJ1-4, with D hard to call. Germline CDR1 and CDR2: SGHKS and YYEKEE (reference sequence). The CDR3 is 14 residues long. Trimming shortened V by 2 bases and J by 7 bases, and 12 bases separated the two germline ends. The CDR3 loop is CASSLGGFGEKLFF. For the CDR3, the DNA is TGTGCCAGCAGCTTAGGAGGGTTTGGTGAAAAACTGTTTTTT.

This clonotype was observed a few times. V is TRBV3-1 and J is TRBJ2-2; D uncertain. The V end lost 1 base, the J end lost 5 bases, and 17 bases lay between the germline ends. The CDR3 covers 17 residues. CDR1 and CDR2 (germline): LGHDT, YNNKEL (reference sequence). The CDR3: CASSQVVLVEETGELFF. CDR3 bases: TGTGCCAGCAGCCAAGTGGTACTCGTAGAGGAAACCGGGGAGCTGTTTTTT.

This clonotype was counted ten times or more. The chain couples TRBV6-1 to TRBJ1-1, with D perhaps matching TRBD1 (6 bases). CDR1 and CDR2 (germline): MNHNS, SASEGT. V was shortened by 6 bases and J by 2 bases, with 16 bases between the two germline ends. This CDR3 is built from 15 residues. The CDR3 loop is CASRKPGQINTEAFF. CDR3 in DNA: TGTGCCAGCAGGAAACCGGGACAAATAAACACTGAAGCTTTCTTT.

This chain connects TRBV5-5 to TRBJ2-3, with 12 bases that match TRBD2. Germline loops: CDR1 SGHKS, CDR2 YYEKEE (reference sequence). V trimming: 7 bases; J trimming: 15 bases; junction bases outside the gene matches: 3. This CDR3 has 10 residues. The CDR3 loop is CASGLAGLYF. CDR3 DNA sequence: TGTGCCAGCGGACTAGCGGGACTTTATTTT.

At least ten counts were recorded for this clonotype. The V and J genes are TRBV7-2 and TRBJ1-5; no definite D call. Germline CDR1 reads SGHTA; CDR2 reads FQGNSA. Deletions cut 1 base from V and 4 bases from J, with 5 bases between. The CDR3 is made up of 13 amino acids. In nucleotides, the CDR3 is TGTGCCAGCAGCTTAGTGGCAAATCAGCCCCAGCATTTT. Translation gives CASSLVANQPQHF. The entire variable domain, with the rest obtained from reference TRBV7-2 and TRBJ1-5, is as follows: GAGVSQSPSNKVTEKGKDVELRCDPISGHTALYWYRQSLGQGLEFLIYFQGNSAPDKSGLPSDRFSAERTGGSVSTLTIQRTQQEDSAVYLCASSLVANQPQHFGDGTRLSIL.

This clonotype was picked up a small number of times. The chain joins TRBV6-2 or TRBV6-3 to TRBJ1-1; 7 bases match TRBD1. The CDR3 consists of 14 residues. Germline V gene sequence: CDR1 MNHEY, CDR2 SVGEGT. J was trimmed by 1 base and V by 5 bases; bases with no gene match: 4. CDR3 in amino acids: CASSKGTANTEAFF. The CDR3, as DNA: TGTGCCAGCAGTAAAGGGACAGCGAACACTGAAGCTTTCTTT.

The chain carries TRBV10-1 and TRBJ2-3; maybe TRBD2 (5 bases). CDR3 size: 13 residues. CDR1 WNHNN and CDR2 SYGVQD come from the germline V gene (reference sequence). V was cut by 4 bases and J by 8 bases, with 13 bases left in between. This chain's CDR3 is CASSVALSGTQYF. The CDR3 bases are TGCGCCAGCAGTGTGGCTCTGAGCGGTACGCAGTATTTT.

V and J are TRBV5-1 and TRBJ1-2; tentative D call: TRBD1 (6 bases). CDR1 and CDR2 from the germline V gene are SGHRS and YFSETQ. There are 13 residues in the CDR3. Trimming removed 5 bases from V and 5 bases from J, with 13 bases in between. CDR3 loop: CASRRQAEYGYTF. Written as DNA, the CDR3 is TGCGCCAGCAGAAGACAGGCGGAGTATGGCTACACCTTC.

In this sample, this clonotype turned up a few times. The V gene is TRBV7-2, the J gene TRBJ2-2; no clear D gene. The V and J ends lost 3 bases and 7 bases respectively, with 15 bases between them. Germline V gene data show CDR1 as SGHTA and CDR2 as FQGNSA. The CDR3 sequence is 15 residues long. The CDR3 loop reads CASSLIQHSHGELFF. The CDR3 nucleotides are TGTGCCAGCAGCTTGATACAGCACTCGCACGGGGAGCTGTTTTTT.